The text below deals with one TCR beta chain. CDR1 and CDR2 from the germline V gene are SEHNR and FQNEAQ (reference sequence). This CDR3 has 14 residues. V lost 3 bases and J 4 bases, leaving 10 bases between the germline ends. Here immunoSEQ multiplex PCR was the method, and the copy in TCRdb shows in-frame clones only, minus some. This sample yields some 85,000 clones, of which about 94% are seen a single time; roughly 0.81% belongs to the top ten. This record belongs to a study of T cell changes during pregnancy in multiple sclerosis. The source material was peripheral blood, sampled in the third trimester of pregnancy. The sequence was obtained from a female donor with multiple sclerosis, enrolled in a pregnancy study. V gene TRBV7-9 combines with J gene TRBJ1-5; D unclear. The CDR3 DNA reads as TGTGCCAGCAGCTTCGGCGGAACTAATCAGCCCCAGCATTTT. This codes for CASSFGGTNQPQHF.